This T cell receptor beta chain was documented in a study of T-cell memory formation after mild COVID-19. Overall study context: Most TCR clusters belonged to a single donor. General observations from the study: Several responding clones turned up in pre-infection memory, indicating that cross-reactive memory may have taken part. Confirmation of SARS-CoV-2 specificity was lacking for second-wave clones peaking day 37. Of the contracting clones, CD4+ ones lay mainly in CM and EM, and CD8+ ones in EMRA.

Germline V CDR1 and CDR2: KGHSH, LQKENI. V lost 3 bases, J lost 5 bases, and 11 bases lay in between. This CDR3 is built from 15 residues. This clonotype turned up a few times. The target antigen is unknown. TCRdb reanalysed the 5' RACE reads using MiXCR and keeps one entry per CDR3 protein. Among some 200,000 distinct CDR3 sequences, 9.5% were seen once, and the ten largest hold roughly 4%. This sequence originates from a young man who had mild COVID-19 (a few samples of this study predate the infection). Cell type and time point are not known. The chain combines TRBV18 with TRBJ1-6; TRBD1 might be the D (6 bases). Material: PBMCs or a T cell subset sorted from them (not recorded which). This chain's CDR3 is CASSPRGRNNSPLHF. CDR3 in DNA: TGTGCCAGCTCACCCAGGGGCAGAAATAATTCACCCCTCCACTTT. Based on the CDR3 plus reference TRBV18 and TRBJ1-6, the full variable domain is NAGVMQNPRHLVRRRGQEARLRCSPMKGHSHVYWYRQLPEEGLKFMVYLQKENIIDESGMPKERFSAEFPKEGPSILRIQQVVRGDSAAYFCASSPRGRNNSPLHFGNGTRLTVT.